This is a list of T cell receptor beta chains from one sample in a study of blood T cell repertoires in COVID-19. Method: immunoSEQ multiplex PCR; TCRdb's copy keeps in-frame clones and lacks some. The sample consists of hundreds of thousands of clones, around 89% of them appearing once. Input material: PBMCs or T cells enriched from blood (not recorded which). The receptors come from a woman aged 25-40 years who had recovered from COVID-19. Both conserved end residues are part of each CDR3. A D gene is named only where the DNA matches it firmly. Only some rows state a clone size, as once, few, many or a class for expanded clones.

j_gene | v_gene | abundance | d_gene | CDR3nt | CDR3aa
TRBJ2-7 | TRBV27 | . | . | TGTGCCAGCAGTTTACGCCGACAGGCCCACGAGCAGTACTTC | CASSLRRQAHEQYF
TRBJ2-5 | TRBV4-3 | . | . | TGCGCCAGCAGCCAAGCGCACGGGGGATACTGGCAAGAGACCCAGTACTTC | CASSQAHGGYWQETQYF
TRBJ2-7 | TRBV29-1 | . | . | TGCAGCGTTGGACGGAGCGGAACCACCTACGAGCAGTACTTC | CSVGRSGTTYEQYF
TRBJ2-5 | TRBV25-1 | . | TRBD2 | TGTGCCAGCAGTCCTGGGACTAGCGGGAGACAAGAGACCCAGTACTTC | CASSPGTSGRQETQYF
TRBJ1-2 | TRBV4-3 | . | . | TGCGCCAGCAGCCAAGGACTCAACTATGGCTACACCTTC | CASSQGLNYGYTF
TRBJ2-7 | TRBV7-9 | . | . | TGTGCCAGCAGCGTACACTCCTACGAGCAGTACTTC | CASSVHSYEQYF
TRBJ2-7 | TRBV5-8 | few | TRBD1 | TGTGCCAGCAGCCCGGGACAGTCCTACGAGCAGTACTTC | CASSPGQSYEQYF
TRBJ2-1 | TRBV18 | . | . | TGTGCCAGCTCACCGGCGGGGCCCAATGAGCAGTTCTTC | CASSPAGPNEQFF
TRBJ1-1 | TRBV7-9 | once | TRBD1 | TGTGCCAGCAGCTTAGACCCCTTCTCCAGACAGGGAAACACTGAAGCTTTCTTT | CASSLDPFSRQGNTEAFF
TRBJ1-5 | TRBV11-3 | few | . | TGTGCCAGCAGCTTAGAAGGGCGGGGACAGCCCCAGCATTTT | CASSLEGRGQPQHF
TRBJ2-3 | TRBV30 | . | TRBD1 | TGTGCCTGGAGTGTCCAGGGGGAGAGGGATACGCAGTATTTT | CAWSVQGERDTQYF
TRBJ2-1 | TRBV6-2/TRBV6-3 | . | TRBD2 | TGTGCCAGCAGTACCGGGACTAGCGCCAACAATGAGCAGTTCTTC | CASSTGTSANNEQFF
TRBJ2-7 | TRBV29-1 | . | . | TGCAGCGGCCGGGACAACTCCTACGAGCAGTACTTC | CSGRDNSYEQYF
TRBJ1-1 | TRBV28 | . | . | TGTGCCAGCAGTCCACCCCCACCTCTAACTGAAGCTTTCTTT | CASSPPPPLTEAFF
TRBJ2-2 | TRBV30 | . | . | TGTGCCTGGAGTGTACGAGGCTCAGCTATTCCCGGGGAGCTGTTTTTT | CAWSVRGSAIPGELFF
TRBJ1-1 | TRBV6-5 | once | TRBD1 | TGTGCCTCTCGGACAGGAAGATACACTGAAGCTTTCTTT | CASRTGRYTEAFF
TRBJ1-1 | TRBV18 | . | TRBD1 | TGTGCCAGCTCACCACCGGGACAGGGAGGGAAGACTGAAGCTTTCTTT | CASSPPGQGGKTEAFF
TRBJ2-1 | TRBV3-1/TRBV3-2 | . | TRBD2 | TGTGCCAGCAGCCGGCCCACTAGCGGGAGTAATGAGCAGTTCTTC | CASSRPTSGSNEQFF
TRBJ1-1 | TRBV4-2 | . | . | TGTGCCAGCAGCCAAGGCCCCCTAGTGAACACTGAAGCTTTCTTT | CASSQGPLVNTEAFF
TRBJ2-7 | TRBV7-6 | . | TRBD2 | TGTGCCAGCAGCTTATCGGGGGGAATCCCCTACGAGCAGTACTTC | CASSLSGGIPYEQYF
TRBJ2-5 | TRBV7-9 | . | TRBD2 | TGTGCCAGCAGCTTAGCAGGGCTAGCGGGTCTCCAGTGGACCCAGTACTTC | CASSLAGLAGLQWTQYF
TRBJ1-1 | TRBV19 | . | . | TGTGCCAGTACAGAAGCCAGGGGAACTGAAGCTTTCTTT | CASTEARGTEAFF
TRBJ1-2 | TRBV12-3/TRBV12-4 | . | . | TGTGCCAGCACCCTAGTTGGGGGGTCTGGCTACACCTTC | CASTLVGGSGYTF
TRBJ1-3 | TRBV9 | . | TRBD1 | TGTGCCAGCAACCCAGGGGGAACCTCTGGAAACACCATATATTTT | CASNPGGTSGNTIYF
TRBJ2-2 | TRBV11-2 | . | . | TGTGCCAGCAGCTTAAAGGGGGCCGGGGAGCTGTTTTTT | CASSLKGAGELFF
TRBJ1-1 | TRBV5-4 | . | . | TGTGCCAGCAGTTCTGACAGATTGAACACTGAAGCTTTCTTT | CASSSDRLNTEAFF
TRBJ1-6 | TRBV28 | . | TRBD1 | TGTGCCAGCAGTCGACGGGACAGGGCCTCCTATAATTCACCCCTCCACTTT | CASSRRDRASYNSPLHF
TRBJ2-2 | TRBV19 | . | . | TGTGCCAGTAGCCTTACAATGGACAGCGGGGAGCTGTTTTTT | CASSLTMDSGELFF
TRBJ1-5 | TRBV19 | . | . | TGTGCCAGTAGTATAGATCATAGGGGTAGGCAGCCCCAGCATTTT | CASSIDHRGRQPQHF